This T cell receptor (beta chain) was captured by sequencing in a study of T cell responses to AZD1222 COVID-19 vaccine. The CDR3 has 16 residues. The V gene's germline CDR1 is MDHEN and CDR2 SYDVKM. V lost 6 bases to trimming and J lost 6 bases; unmatched junction nucleotides: 11. Points on this clone: Its antigen remains unknown.

Only in-frame clones appear in the TCRdb table, and some are missing; sequencing was by immunoSEQ multiplex PCR. The table has 100,000 to 150,000 clones, about 89% seen once; the top ten hold around 30%. General study findings and limits: Possibly, clonal diversity was underestimated; donors were largely white British and included more females.

This TCR came from an adult in good health. This chain connects TRBV28 to TRBJ1-6, with TRBD1 identical over 7 bases. The specimen comprised peripheral blood, sampled on day 0 of AZD1222 vaccination. CDR3 coding DNA: TGTGCCAGCAGAGCCACTACCGGGACAGTTAATTCACCCCTCCACTTT. Residues: CASRATTGTVNSPLHF.